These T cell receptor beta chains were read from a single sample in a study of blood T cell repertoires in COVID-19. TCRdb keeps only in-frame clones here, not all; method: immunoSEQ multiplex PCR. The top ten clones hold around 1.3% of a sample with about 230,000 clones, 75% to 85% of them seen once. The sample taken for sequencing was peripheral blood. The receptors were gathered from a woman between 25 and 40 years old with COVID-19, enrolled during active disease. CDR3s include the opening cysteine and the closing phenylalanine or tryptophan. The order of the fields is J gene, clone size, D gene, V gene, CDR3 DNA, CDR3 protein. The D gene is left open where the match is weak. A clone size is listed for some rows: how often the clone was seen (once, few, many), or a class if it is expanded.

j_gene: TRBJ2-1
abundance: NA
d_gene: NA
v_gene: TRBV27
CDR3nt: TGTGCCAGCACCTTCCAGGGGTCCTACAATGAGCAGTTCTTC
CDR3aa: CASTFQGSYNEQFF

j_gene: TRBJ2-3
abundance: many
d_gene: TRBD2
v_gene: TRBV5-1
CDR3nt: TGCGCCAGCAGCTCCGGACTAGCGGGAGGCATTAGCACAGATACGCAGTATTTT
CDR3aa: CASSSGLAGGISTDTQYF

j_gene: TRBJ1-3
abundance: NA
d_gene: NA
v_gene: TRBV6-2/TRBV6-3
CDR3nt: TGTGCCAGCAGTTCAACCCGCGCCGGGAGTGGAAACACCATATATTTT
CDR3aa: CASSSTRAGSGNTIYF

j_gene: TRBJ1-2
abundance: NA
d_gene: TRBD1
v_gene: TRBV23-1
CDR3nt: TGCGCCAGCAGTCGAATACCCCAAACCGGGACAGAACATTACTATGGCTACACCTTC
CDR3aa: CASSRIPQTGTEHYYGYTF

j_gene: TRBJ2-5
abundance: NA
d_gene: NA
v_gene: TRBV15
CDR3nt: TGTGCCACCAGCTTTGACCGGGAGGAGACCCAGTACTTC
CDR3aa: CATSFDREETQYF

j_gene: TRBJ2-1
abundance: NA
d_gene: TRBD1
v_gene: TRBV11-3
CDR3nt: TGTGCCAGCAGCTCGTATCGACAGGGCTCCTACAATGAGCAGTTCTTC
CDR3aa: CASSSYRQGSYNEQFF

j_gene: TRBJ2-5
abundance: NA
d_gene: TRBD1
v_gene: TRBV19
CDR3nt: TGTGCCAGTAGTATAAAGGACAGGGTGGACGAGACCCAGTACTTC
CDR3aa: CASSIKDRVDETQYF

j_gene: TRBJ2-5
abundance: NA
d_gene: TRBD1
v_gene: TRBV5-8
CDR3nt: TGTGCCAGCAGCTTGGGACAGGGGAAAGAGACCCAGTACTTC
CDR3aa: CASSLGQGKETQYF

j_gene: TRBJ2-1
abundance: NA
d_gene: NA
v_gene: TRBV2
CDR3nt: TGTGCCAGCAGGGACTTCTCCTACAATGAGCAGTTCTTC
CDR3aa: CASRDFSYNEQFF

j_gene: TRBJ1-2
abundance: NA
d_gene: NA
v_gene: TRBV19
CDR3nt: TGTGCCAGTAGTATCCGTCGCGGAGGCAGCGGGGGCTACACCTTC
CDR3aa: CASSIRRGGSGGYTF